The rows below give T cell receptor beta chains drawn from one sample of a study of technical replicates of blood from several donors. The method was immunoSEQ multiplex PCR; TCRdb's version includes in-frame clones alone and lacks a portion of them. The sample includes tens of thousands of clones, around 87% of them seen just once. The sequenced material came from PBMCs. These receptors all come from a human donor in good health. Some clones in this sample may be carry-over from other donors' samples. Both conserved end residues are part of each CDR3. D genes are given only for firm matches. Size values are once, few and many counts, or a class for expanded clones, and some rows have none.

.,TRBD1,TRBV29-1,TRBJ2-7,TGCAGCGGTGGACAGGGACGAGGGTACGAGCAGTACTTC,CSGGQGRGYEQYF
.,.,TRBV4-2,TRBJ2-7,TGTGCCAGCAGCGTCGGGGGCTACGAGCAGTACTTC,CASSVGGYEQYF
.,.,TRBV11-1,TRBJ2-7,TGTGCCAGCAGCCAGGCGGGGAGCGGCGCTTACGAGCAGTACTTC,CASSQAGSGAYEQYF
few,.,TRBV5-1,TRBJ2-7,TGCGCCAGCAGCCCGATTGAGGGCACCTACGAGCAGTACTTC,CASSPIEGTYEQYF
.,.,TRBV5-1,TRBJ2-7,TGCGCCAGCAGCTCCGCCTACGAGCAGTACTTC,CASSSAYEQYF
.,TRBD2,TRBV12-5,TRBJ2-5,TGTGCTAGTGGTTTGGTACGGGGAGGGGACTTC,CASGLVRGGDF
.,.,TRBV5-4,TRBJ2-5,TGTGCCAGCAGCCCTGCTGGGGGGGCGTGGCAAGAGACCCAGTACTTC,CASSPAGGAWQETQYF
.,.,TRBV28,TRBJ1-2,TGTGCCAGCAGTCCGTCGGGGGGGGACTATGGCTACACCTTC,CASSPSGGDYGYTF
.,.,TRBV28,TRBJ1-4,TGTGCCAGCAGCCTCCCCGGGTCTAATGAAAAACTGTTTTTT,CASSLPGSNEKLFF
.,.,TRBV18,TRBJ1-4,TGTGCCAGCTCACCACGTTCCGGTCGGGATGAAAAACTGTTTTTT,CASSPRSGRDEKLFF
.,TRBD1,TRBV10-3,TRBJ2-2,TGTGCTAACTCTCCCGGGACAGATACCGGGGAGCTGTTTTTT,CANSPGTDTGELFF
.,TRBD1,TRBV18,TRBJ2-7,TGTGCCAGCTCACCACTTACAGGGGGCGACTACGAGCAGTACTTC,CASSPLTGGDYEQYF
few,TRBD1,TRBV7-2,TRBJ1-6,TGTGCCAGCAGGGACAGGGACTCACCCCTCCACTTT,CASRDRDSPLHF
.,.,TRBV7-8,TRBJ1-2,TGTGCCAGCAGCTTAGGGGGGCCGAACTATGGCTACACCTTC,CASSLGGPNYGYTF
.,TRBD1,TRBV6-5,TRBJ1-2,TGTGCCAGCAGTTTAGCGGGACAGGGGCGCGGCTACACCTTC,CASSLAGQGRGYTF
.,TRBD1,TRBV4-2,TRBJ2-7,TGTGCCAGCAGCCAAGAGTACAGGGGATACGAGCAGTACTTC,CASSQEYRGYEQYF
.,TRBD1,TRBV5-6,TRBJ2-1,TGTGCCAGCAGCTTGGCCGGACAGGGGGTTCGGAATGAGCAGTTCTTC,CASSLAGQGVRNEQFF
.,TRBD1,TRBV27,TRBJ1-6,TGTGCCAGCAGGCAGGGGGGAGCTAATTCACCCCTCCACTTT,CASRQGGANSPLHF
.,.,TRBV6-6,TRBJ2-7,TGTGCCAGCAGTTACATCTTTAGCTCCTACGAGCAGTACTTC,CASSYIFSSYEQYF
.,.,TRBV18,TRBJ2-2,TGTGCCAGTTCAACGGGACAAGTAACCGGGGAGCTGTTTTTT,CASSTGQVTGELFF
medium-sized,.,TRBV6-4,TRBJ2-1,TGTGCCAGCAGTGACTCGAGTCTGGGGGGTGAGAATGAGCAGTTCTTC,CASSDSSLGGENEQFF
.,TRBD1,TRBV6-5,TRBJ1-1,TGTGCCAGCAGTCCGACAGACAGGGGAAGGGTTTTT,CASSPTDRGRVF
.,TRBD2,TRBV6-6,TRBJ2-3,TGTGCCAGCAGTTACTCGTATGGCGGGAGTGCAGATACGCAGTATTTT,CASSYSYGGSADTQYF
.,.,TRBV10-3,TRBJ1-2,TGTGCCATCAGTCGAGAACTAAGAGCGGACTATGGCTACACCTTC,CAISRELRADYGYTF
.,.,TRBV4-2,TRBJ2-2,TGTGCCAGCAGCCAAGTATCCCGAGGCCTAACTAACACCGGGGAGCTGTTTTTT,CASSQVSRGLTNTGELFF
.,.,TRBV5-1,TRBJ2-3,TGCGCCAGCAGAAGGCAGACTAGCACAGATACGCAGTATTTT,CASRRQTSTDTQYF
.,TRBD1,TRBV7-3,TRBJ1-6,TGTGCCAGCAGCTCCGGGACAGGTAGCTCACCCCTCCACTTT,CASSSGTGSSPLHF